The rows below give T cell receptor beta chains drawn from one sample of a study of T-cell reconstitution after alpha-beta-depleted transplantation in children. One entry per CDR3 protein results from TCRdb running MiXCR on the PCR reads. The table shows hundreds of thousands of distinct CDR3 sequences, with under 15% occurring only once. The sample was PBMCs, mostly from graft donor cells, taken 360 days after TCRalphabeta/CD19-depleted stem cell transplant. Source of these receptors: a male patient aged 10 to 17 who had a stem cell transplant for acute myeloid leukemia, so the T cells may come from the graft donor. Each CDR3 is given with its conserved first and last residue. The D gene is left open where the match is weak. Clone sizes are given selectively: once, few, many, or a class where the clone is expanded.

j_gene: TRBJ2-7
d_gene: TRBD2
abundance: .
v_gene: TRBV5-1
CDR3nt: TGCGCCAGCAGCTCAACCCACGGACTAGCGGTCTACGAGCAGTACTTC
CDR3aa: CASSSTHGLAVYEQYF

j_gene: TRBJ2-7
d_gene: TRBD2
abundance: .
v_gene: TRBV9
CDR3nt: TGTGCCAGCAGCCCCGGACTAGACGAGCAGTACTTC
CDR3aa: CASSPGLDEQYF

j_gene: TRBJ2-1
d_gene: .
abundance: .
v_gene: TRBV6-1
CDR3nt: TGTGCCAGCAGTACCCCGGGCAGGGTTGATGATGAGCAGTTCTTC
CDR3aa: CASSTPGRVDDEQFF

j_gene: TRBJ2-7
d_gene: .
abundance: .
v_gene: TRBV19
CDR3nt: TGTGCCAGTAGTATGACAGGCGATACCTACGAGCAGTACTTC
CDR3aa: CASSMTGDTYEQYF

j_gene: TRBJ2-1
d_gene: TRBD2
abundance: few
v_gene: TRBV4-3
CDR3nt: TGCGCCAGCAGCCCCGCTAGCGGGAGTTTCGATGAGCAGTTCTTC
CDR3aa: CASSPASGSFDEQFF

j_gene: TRBJ2-7
d_gene: TRBD1
abundance: .
v_gene: TRBV29-1
CDR3nt: TGCAGCGCTACGGACAGGGCCAACGAGCAGTACTTC
CDR3aa: CSATDRANEQYF

j_gene: TRBJ2-1
d_gene: .
abundance: many
v_gene: TRBV15
CDR3nt: TGTGCCACCAGCAGAGACAGGACCTCCTACAATGAGCAGTTCTTC
CDR3aa: CATSRDRTSYNEQFF

j_gene: TRBJ2-7
d_gene: TRBD2
abundance: few
v_gene: TRBV27
CDR3nt: TGTGCCAGCAGTTTTTCGGCGGGAGGCACCGAGCAGTACTTC
CDR3aa: CASSFSAGGTEQYF

j_gene: TRBJ2-3
d_gene: TRBD2
abundance: many
v_gene: TRBV20-1
CDR3nt: TGCAGTGCCGTAGCGGGAACCGGGACAGATACGCAGTATTTT
CDR3aa: CSAVAGTGTDTQYF

j_gene: TRBJ2-5
d_gene: .
abundance: many
v_gene: TRBV5-6
CDR3nt: TGTGCCAGCAGCTTTAAGACCCAGTACTTC
CDR3aa: CASSFKTQYF

j_gene: TRBJ2-7
d_gene: .
abundance: .
v_gene: TRBV24-1
CDR3nt: TGTGCCACCGGATTGGCAGGCTTCTACGAGCAGTACTTC
CDR3aa: CATGLAGFYEQYF

j_gene: TRBJ2-3
d_gene: .
abundance: many
v_gene: TRBV4-3
CDR3nt: TGCGCCAGCAGCCAAGGAGCGGTCCCCAGCACAGATACGCAGTATTTT
CDR3aa: CASSQGAVPSTDTQYF

j_gene: TRBJ2-7
d_gene: .
abundance: many
v_gene: TRBV10-3
CDR3nt: TGTGCCATCAGTAGAGCGGTAAGCTCCTACGAGCAGTACTTC
CDR3aa: CAISRAVSSYEQYF

j_gene: TRBJ2-5
d_gene: TRBD1
abundance: .
v_gene: TRBV7-2
CDR3nt: TGTGCCAGCAGCCCGGACAGGGGGAGAAAAGAGACCCAGTACTTC
CDR3aa: CASSPDRGRKETQYF

j_gene: TRBJ2-1
d_gene: .
abundance: few
v_gene: TRBV12-3/TRBV12-4
CDR3nt: TGTGCCAGCAGTTTAATGGAGGGCCCCTACAATGAGCAGTTCTTC
CDR3aa: CASSLMEGPYNEQFF

j_gene: TRBJ2-5
d_gene: TRBD1
abundance: few
v_gene: TRBV29-1
CDR3nt: TGCAGCGTTGAAGAAGGTAGGGGGCGAGAGACCCAGTACTTC
CDR3aa: CSVEEGRGRETQYF

j_gene: TRBJ2-7
d_gene: .
abundance: .
v_gene: TRBV6-5
CDR3nt: TGTGCCAGCAGTTACTCAGCCTACTCCGAGCAGTACTTC
CDR3aa: CASSYSAYSEQYF

j_gene: TRBJ1-5
d_gene: TRBD1
abundance: few
v_gene: TRBV29-1
CDR3nt: TGCAGCGTTGAAGAACAGGGGAGGTGGAATCAGCCCCAGCATTTT
CDR3aa: CSVEEQGRWNQPQHF

j_gene: TRBJ2-1
d_gene: .
abundance: few
v_gene: TRBV5-1
CDR3nt: TGCGCCAGCAGCTTCGGCGGGATGAGGACCTACAATGAGCAGTTCTTC
CDR3aa: CASSFGGMRTYNEQFF

j_gene: TRBJ2-7
d_gene: .
abundance: .
v_gene: TRBV15
CDR3nt: TGTGCCACCAGCAGACCCCAGGCCGTTTCCTACGAGCAGTACTTC
CDR3aa: CATSRPQAVSYEQYF

j_gene: TRBJ2-1
d_gene: TRBD2
abundance: few
v_gene: TRBV20-1
CDR3nt: TGCAGTACCACTAGCGGGAGGGCCAATGAGCAGTTCTTC
CDR3aa: CSTTSGRANEQFF

j_gene: TRBJ1-1
d_gene: .
abundance: many
v_gene: TRBV6-6
CDR3nt: TGTGCCAGCAGCCGGGACCAGGCTTTCTTT
CDR3aa: CASSRDQAFF

j_gene: TRBJ2-1
d_gene: .
abundance: many
v_gene: TRBV29-1
CDR3nt: TGCAGCGTTGAACCTACTTTCGGGAGTATCTACAATGAGCAGTTCTTC
CDR3aa: CSVEPTFGSIYNEQFF

j_gene: TRBJ2-1
d_gene: TRBD2
abundance: few
v_gene: TRBV7-3
CDR3nt: TGTGCCAGCAGCTTAACCCTAGCGGGAGTTGGTGAGCAGTTCTTC
CDR3aa: CASSLTLAGVGEQFF

j_gene: TRBJ2-3
d_gene: TRBD2
abundance: .
v_gene: TRBV28
CDR3nt: TGTGCCAGCAGTTACCAAACCGCCCGCTTGACTAGCGGGAGGGCTCCAGATACGCAGTATTTT
CDR3aa: CASSYQTARLTSGRAPDTQYF

j_gene: TRBJ2-2
d_gene: .
abundance: many
v_gene: TRBV5-1
CDR3nt: TGCGCCAGCAGCTTGGACTCGGGCGCCGGGGAGCTGTTTTTT
CDR3aa: CASSLDSGAGELFF

j_gene: TRBJ2-5
d_gene: .
abundance: many
v_gene: TRBV7-9
CDR3nt: TGTGCCAGCAGCTTATCCCGACTATCCCAAGAGACCCAGTACTTC
CDR3aa: CASSLSRLSQETQYF

j_gene: TRBJ2-1
d_gene: TRBD2
abundance: few
v_gene: TRBV20-1
CDR3nt: TGCAGTGCTAGACTAGCGGGAGGGTATGAGCAGTTCTTC
CDR3aa: CSARLAGGYEQFF

j_gene: TRBJ1-3
d_gene: .
abundance: few
v_gene: TRBV7-6
CDR3nt: TGTGCCAGCAGCTTCCCCCCTCCCTCTGGAAACACCATATATTTT
CDR3aa: CASSFPPPSGNTIYF

j_gene: TRBJ2-7
d_gene: TRBD2
abundance: .
v_gene: TRBV25-1
CDR3nt: TGTGCCACCACGACCTGGGCAGCGGGAGGCGAGCAGTACTTC
CDR3aa: CATTTWAAGGEQYF

j_gene: TRBJ1-4
d_gene: TRBD1
abundance: .
v_gene: TRBV7-6
CDR3nt: TGTGCCAGCAGCTACCGGGACAGCCTTGCAACTAATGAAAAACTGTTTTTT
CDR3aa: CASSYRDSLATNEKLFF

j_gene: TRBJ2-7
d_gene: .
abundance: .
v_gene: TRBV18
CDR3nt: TGTGCCAGCTCACCATCGGGGGACGAGCAGTACTTC
CDR3aa: CASSPSGDEQYF

j_gene: TRBJ2-2
d_gene: TRBD2
abundance: few
v_gene: TRBV28
CDR3nt: TGTGCCAGCAGTTTATGGCTAGCGGGAGGGTGGACCGGGGAGCTGTTTTTT
CDR3aa: CASSLWLAGGWTGELFF

j_gene: TRBJ2-5
d_gene: .
abundance: .
v_gene: TRBV29-1
CDR3nt: TGCAGCGCCCGGAGGGGGCCCGGGGAGACCCAGTCCTTC
CDR3aa: CSARRGPGETQSF

j_gene: TRBJ2-7
d_gene: TRBD1
abundance: .
v_gene: TRBV29-1
CDR3nt: TGCAGCGTTGAAGGCCTGACAGGGTTCGTTCCCTACGAGCAGTACTTC
CDR3aa: CSVEGLTGFVPYEQYF

j_gene: TRBJ2-5
d_gene: .
abundance: many
v_gene: TRBV6-5
CDR3nt: TGTGCCAGCAGTTACTGGGGGATGAGAGAGACCCAGTACTTC
CDR3aa: CASSYWGMRETQYF

j_gene: TRBJ2-5
d_gene: .
abundance: .
v_gene: TRBV6-5
CDR3nt: TGTGCCAGCAGTTACTCCCTCGGGGAGACCCAGTACTTC
CDR3aa: CASSYSLGETQYF

j_gene: TRBJ2-1
d_gene: .
abundance: many
v_gene: TRBV29-1
CDR3nt: TGCAGCGCTCCGGACTATCTTTCCTACAATGAGCAGTTCTTC
CDR3aa: CSAPDYLSYNEQFF

j_gene: TRBJ2-7
d_gene: TRBD2
abundance: many
v_gene: TRBV20-1
CDR3nt: TGCAGTGCTAGCTTTAGCGGGAGTACCCCCAGATCCTACGAGCAGTACTTC
CDR3aa: CSASFSGSTPRSYEQYF

j_gene: TRBJ2-7
d_gene: TRBD2
abundance: many
v_gene: TRBV6-2/TRBV6-3
CDR3nt: TGTGCCAGCAGCGATCGACTAGCGGGAGGGCCCCACGAGCAGTACTTC
CDR3aa: CASSDRLAGGPHEQYF

j_gene: TRBJ2-1
d_gene: TRBD2
abundance: .
v_gene: TRBV18
CDR3nt: TGTGCCAGCCAAAAGCGGGAGAGCGACAATGAGCAGTTCTTC
CDR3aa: CASQKRESDNEQFF

j_gene: TRBJ2-7
d_gene: .
abundance: .
v_gene: TRBV20-1
CDR3nt: TGCAGTGCTAGGGGGCGCCCCTTGTACGAGCAGTACTTC
CDR3aa: CSARGRPLYEQYF

j_gene: TRBJ2-7
d_gene: .
abundance: few
v_gene: TRBV5-1
CDR3nt: TGCGCCAGCAGCTTGGCCCGACAAGTCCCCGAGCAGTACTTC
CDR3aa: CASSLARQVPEQYF

j_gene: TRBJ2-1
d_gene: TRBD2
abundance: .
v_gene: TRBV29-1
CDR3nt: TGCAGCGTTGAAGGGTTAGGGCTAGCGGGAGCCAGAGAGCAGTTCTTC
CDR3aa: CSVEGLGLAGAREQFF

j_gene: TRBJ2-3
d_gene: TRBD2
abundance: .
v_gene: TRBV20-1
CDR3nt: TGCAGTGCCCCCAAACTAGCGGCCAGCACAGATACGCAGTATTTT
CDR3aa: CSAPKLAASTDTQYF

j_gene: TRBJ2-5
d_gene: TRBD2
abundance: many
v_gene: TRBV11-2
CDR3nt: TGTGCCAGCAGCGACGGACTAGCGCGACAAGAGACCCAGTACTTC
CDR3aa: CASSDGLARQETQYF

j_gene: TRBJ1-6
d_gene: .
abundance: .
v_gene: TRBV27
CDR3nt: TGTGCCAGCAAGAGGCAGGTTAATTCACCCCTCCACTTT
CDR3aa: CASKRQVNSPLHF

j_gene: TRBJ1-2
d_gene: .
abundance: few
v_gene: TRBV12-3/TRBV12-4
CDR3nt: TGTGCCAGCACCCGCGGGGGGCCTGGGTATGGCTACACCTTC
CDR3aa: CASTRGGPGYGYTF

j_gene: TRBJ2-7
d_gene: .
abundance: few
v_gene: TRBV29-1
CDR3nt: TGCAGCGTTGAATTCGTCGGACCCTACGAGCAGTACTTC
CDR3aa: CSVEFVGPYEQYF

j_gene: TRBJ2-7
d_gene: TRBD2
abundance: .
v_gene: TRBV28
CDR3nt: TGTGCCAGCAGCCTAAGGGGGGTGAGCGGGAGGGTTTATTACGAGCAGTACTTC
CDR3aa: CASSLRGVSGRVYYEQYF

j_gene: TRBJ2-6
d_gene: .
abundance: few
v_gene: TRBV20-1
CDR3nt: TGCAGTGTTTCCACAGGGTTTGGGGCCAACGTCCTGACTTTC
CDR3aa: CSVSTGFGANVLTF

j_gene: TRBJ1-1
d_gene: .
abundance: many
v_gene: TRBV7-8
CDR3nt: TGTGCCAGCAGCGCAACCAGTCTGAACACTGAAGCTTTCTTT
CDR3aa: CASSATSLNTEAFF

j_gene: TRBJ2-2
d_gene: .
abundance: .
v_gene: TRBV6-5
CDR3nt: TGTGCCAGCAGTTTCACAGGGTCCACGAACACCGGGGAGCTGTTTTTT
CDR3aa: CASSFTGSTNTGELFF

j_gene: TRBJ2-1
d_gene: .
abundance: .
v_gene: TRBV29-1
CDR3nt: TGCAGCGTCCCCACACCGGTCAGCAATGAGCAGTTCTTC
CDR3aa: CSVPTPVSNEQFF

j_gene: TRBJ2-4
d_gene: TRBD2
abundance: few
v_gene: TRBV20-1
CDR3nt: TGCAGCGGTAGCGGGAGTCCGATTTTAGCCAAAAACATTCAGTACTTC
CDR3aa: CSGSGSPILAKNIQYF

j_gene: TRBJ2-1
d_gene: .
abundance: .
v_gene: TRBV20-1
CDR3nt: TGCAGTGCTCAGGACAGTGCCTACAATGAGCAGTTCTTC
CDR3aa: CSAQDSAYNEQFF

j_gene: TRBJ2-1
d_gene: .
abundance: many
v_gene: TRBV27
CDR3nt: TGTGCCAGCAGTCCCGCCTCGAACAATGAGCAGTTCTTC
CDR3aa: CASSPASNNEQFF

j_gene: TRBJ1-1
d_gene: .
abundance: .
v_gene: TRBV6-2/TRBV6-3
CDR3nt: TGTGCCAGCAGCTACTTGCGGGGGCTCCTCCATAACACTGAAGCTTTCTTT
CDR3aa: CASSYLRGLLHNTEAFF